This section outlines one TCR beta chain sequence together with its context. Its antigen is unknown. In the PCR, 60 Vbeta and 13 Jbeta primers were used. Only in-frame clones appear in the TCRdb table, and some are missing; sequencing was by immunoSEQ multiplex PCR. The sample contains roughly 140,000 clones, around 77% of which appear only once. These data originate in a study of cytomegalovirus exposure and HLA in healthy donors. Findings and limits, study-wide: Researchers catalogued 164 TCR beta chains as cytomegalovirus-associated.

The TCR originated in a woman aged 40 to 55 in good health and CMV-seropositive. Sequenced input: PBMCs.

The CDR3 DNA is TGTGCCAGCTCATCACAGGCGGGCACAGATACGCAGTATTTT. Its translation: CASSSQAGTDTQYF. The chain carries TRBV18 and TRBJ2-3, with D possibly matching TRBD1 (5 bases). The CDR3 runs 14 residues. The germline V gene encodes CDR1 KGHSH and CDR2 LQKENI. The V end was cut by 5 bases, the J end by 1 base, with 10 bases between.